One sample yielded the 32 T cell receptor beta chains listed below, sequenced in a study of blood T cells in healthy people across ages. PCR was performed a second time for about 7 to 12 cycles using a sample-barcoded 5' primer and a J-beta primer mix. TCRdb re-derived calls from the 5' RACE reads in MiXCR, one entry per CDR3 protein. The profile covers over 1.5 million distinct CDR3 sequences, with 49% appearing a single time and 2.1% taken by the ten largest. Material for sequencing was blood. These receptors all come from a woman in her thirties or forties in good health.

CDR3 sequence reads: CASSARTSGVTYNEQFF. For the CDR3, the DNA is TGTGCCAGCAGCGCCCGGACTAGCGGGGTTACTTACAATGAGCAGTTCTTC. V gene TRBV7-8 combines with J gene TRBJ2-1; 12 nucleotides line up with TRBD2. This CDR3 is built from 17 residues. Looked up from germline, CDR1 is SGHVS and CDR2 is FQNEAQ. J was trimmed by 4 bases and V by 5 bases; bases with no gene match: 9.

The chain carries TRBV11-2 and TRBJ1-4; 11 nucleotides align to TRBD1. V lost 5 bases, J lost 4 bases, and 3 bases stayed unmatched. Germline V gene sequence: CDR1 SGHAT, CDR2 FQNNGV. The CDR3 has 15 amino acids. CDR3 nucleotides: TGTGCCAGCAGCGGACAGGGGGCGCGTAATGAAAAACTGTTTTTT. Amino acid sequence: CASSGQGARNEKLFF.

There are a few counts of this clonotype. The chain carries TRBV4-3 and TRBJ2-1, with D uncertain. This CDR3 spans 15 amino acids. The germline V gene encodes CDR1 LGHNA and CDR2 YSLEER. The ends were cut back, 0 bases at V and 2 bases at J, with 8 bases in the middle. CDR3 amino acids: CASSQDPEPYNEQFF. In DNA form, the CDR3 reads TGCGCCAGCAGCCAAGACCCAGAGCCCTACAATGAGCAGTTCTTC.

The V and J genes are TRBV4-1 and TRBJ1-2, with a tentative D call TRBD1 (6 bases). V dropped 1 base and J dropped 6 bases, with 12 bases sitting between them. Germline CDR1 reads MGHRA; CDR2 reads YSYEKL. CDR3 length equals 14 residues. This CDR3 reads CASSQVTGSHGYTF. Here the CDR3 DNA reads TGCGCCAGCAGCCAAGTCACAGGGAGTCATGGCTACACCTTC.

As to this clonotype: One junction end disagrees with the germline gene, perhaps due to a read error. This chain connects TRBV6-5 to TRBJ1-2; 12 bases map to TRBD1. The CDR3 sequence is 14 residues long. Germline assignment: CDR1 MNHEY and CDR2 SVGAGI. The CDR3 here is CASSYGTGGRGYIF. In nucleotides, the CDR3 is TGTGCCAGCAGTTACGGGACAGGGGGCCGTGGCTACATCTTC.

The V and J genes are TRBV7-2 and TRBJ2-1; no definite D call. CDR1 and CDR2 from the germline V gene are SGHTA and FQGNSA. There are 15 residues in the CDR3. Trimming left V 5 bases short and J 4 bases short, with 15 bases between. CDR3 DNA sequence: TGTGCCAGCAGCGCCGGATACCAGGTTTACAATGAGCAGTTCTTC. It translates to CASSAGYQVYNEQFF.

The V gene is TRBV9, the J gene TRBJ2-3, with D perhaps TRBD2 (6 bases). The CDR3 totals 17 residues. Germline V gene data show CDR1 as SGDLS and CDR2 as YYNGEE. Trimming took off 6 bases at V and 4 bases at J, with 24 bases between the two ends. The CDR3 reads CASTTYSGLQDPDTQYF. CDR3 sequence (DNA): TGTGCCAGCACCACCTACTCGGGACTTCAAGATCCAGATACGCAGTATTTT.

A few counts support this clonotype. The CDR3 sequence: CSARDGGRYNEQFF. The DNA of the CDR3 is TGCAGTGCTAGAGACGGAGGACGGTACAATGAGCAGTTCTTC. V usage is TRBV20-1 and J usage is TRBJ2-1, with a weak D call TRBD2 (5 bases). V lost 0 bases, J lost 4 bases, and 10 bases lay in between. The CDR3 has 14 residues. CDR1 is DFQATT, CDR2 SNEGSKA, per germline (reference sequence).

Only one count was recorded for this clonotype. The chain carries TRBV28 and TRBJ1-1; D remains unclear. CDR3 length: 17 amino acids. V dropped 6 bases and J dropped 1 base, with 21 bases sitting between them. Germline assignment: CDR1 MDHEN and CDR2 SYDVKM. The CDR3 loop is CASSAHQENRPNTEAFF. In nucleotides, the CDR3 is TGTGCCAGCAGCGCCCACCAGGAGAACCGGCCGAACACTGAAGCTTTCTTT.

This clonotype has only a few counts. This sequence joins TRBV20-1 and TRBJ1-2; 8 bases map to TRBD1. Germline lookup yields CDR1 DFQATT and CDR2 SNEGSKA (reference sequence). The trim removed 3 bases at V and 10 bases at J, leaving 7 bases unmatched. This CDR3 region has 12 residues. This CDR3 reads CSARARGQVYTF. The CDR3 DNA sequence: TGCAGTGCTAGGGCGAGGGGACAGGTCTACACCTTC.

The V and J genes are TRBV10-3 and TRBJ2-7; 10 nucleotides agree with TRBD2. Judging by the DNA end, TRBJ2-5 fits better; the J call may be wrong. The CDR3 runs to 14 residues. Germline CDR1 reads ENHRY; CDR2 reads SYGVKD. The DNA of the CDR3 is TGTGCCATCAGTGACACTAGCGGGGAAGAGACCCAGTACTTC. Amino acid sequence: CAISDTSGEETQYF.

This sequence joins TRBV2 and TRBJ2-7; 8 nucleotides agree with TRBD2. The germline gives CDR1 SNHLY, CDR2 FYNNEI. The CDR3 extends over 14 amino acids. Unmatched junction bases numbered 7, after V lost 6 bases and J lost 3 bases. The CDR3 region is CASRLRGDGYEQYF. The CDR3 coding sequence is TGTGCCAGCAGATTGCGGGGGGATGGCTACGAGCAGTACTTC.

Of note for this clonotype: One end of the junction is discordant with germline, which a read error may explain. The chain recombines TRBV25-1 with TRBJ2-7; the D gene is possibly TRBD1 (6 bases). CDR1 is MGHDK, CDR2 SYGVNS, per germline. The CDR3 length is 17 residues. CDR3 sequence: CASSESGQGTTSYGQYF. CDR3 DNA sequence: TGTGCCAGCAGTGAATCCGGCCAGGGGACCACCTCCTACGGGCAGTACTTC.

This clonotype appeared a few times. V and J are TRBV5-1 and TRBJ2-3; TRBD1 might be the D (6 bases). Germline values: CDR1 SGHRS, CDR2 YFSETQ. V was shortened by 2 bases and J by 2 bases, with 18 bases between the two germline ends. The CDR3 is made up of 17 amino acids. CDR3 region: CASSLLGQMLPTDTQYF. CDR3 coding DNA: TGCGCCAGCAGCTTACTAGGACAGATGCTCCCCACAGATACGCAGTATTTT.

The chain joins TRBV28 to TRBJ1-5; 8 bases align to TRBD1. The germline V gene has CDR1 MDHEN and CDR2 SYDVKM. V shed 8 bases, J shed 2 bases, and the junction held 8 bases outside the gene matches. The CDR3 is 15 residues long. CDR3 protein: CASRPQGEGNQPQHF. The CDR3 coding sequence is TGTGCCAGCCGACCACAGGGGGAAGGCAATCAGCCCCAGCATTTT.

This clonotype was seen only a few times. V and J are TRBV6-2 or TRBV6-3 and TRBJ2-2, with D uncertain. Germline CDR1 is MNHEY and CDR2 is SVGEGT. V lost 5 bases to trimming and J lost 4 bases, with 11 bases between them. The CDR3 spans 14 residues. The CDR3 DNA follows: TGTGCCAGCAGTGACCCCCGGGCCACCGGGGAGCTGTTTTTT. Translated, it gives CASSDPRATGELFF.

The chain recombines TRBV6-5 with TRBJ2-7; D may be TRBD2 (7 bases). Germline V gives CDR1 MNHEY, CDR2 SVGAGI. The CDR3 runs to 11 residues. Trimming removed 8 bases at V and 10 bases at J, with 15 bases between. The CDR3 DNA is TGTGCCAGCGAGGGAGGGGGACGACAGTACTTC. It specifies CASEGGGRQYF.

This clonotype was counted between two and nine times. This sequence joins TRBV4-2 and TRBJ2-1, with D unresolved. The ends were cut back, 2 bases at V and 0 bases at J, with 14 bases in the middle. CDR1 and CDR2 from the germline V gene are LGHNA and YNFKEQ. The CDR3 sequence is 17 residues long. The CDR3 sequence is CASSQLHAARSYNEQFF. The CDR3 DNA follows: TGTGCCAGCAGCCAATTACATGCTGCGCGCTCCTACAATGAGCAGTTCTTC.

This clonotype was counted between two and nine times. The genes are TRBV4-3 and TRBJ2-3; 10 positions match TRBD2. Germline assignment: CDR1 LGHNA and CDR2 YSLEER. J lost 0 bases, V lost 3 bases, and 12 bases had no gene match. This CDR3 contains 19 residues. DNA for the CDR3: TGCGCCAGCAGCCAGGATGGGGCTAGCGGGGGCACTAGCACAGATACGCAGTATTTT. Protein sequence: CASSQDGASGGTSTDTQYF.

The rearrangement links TRBV5-5 to TRBJ2-1, with TRBD2 matching 7 bases. J lost 11 bases, V lost 4 bases, and 12 bases had no gene match. This CDR3 spans 14 amino acids. The germline V gene encodes CDR1 SGHKS and CDR2 YYEKEE (reference sequence). The CDR3 DNA reads as TGTGCCAGCAGCCCGGGACTAATGATAAATAAGCAGTTCTTC. Protein product: CASSPGLMINKQFF.

This clonotype has only a few counts. The rearrangement joins TRBV13 to TRBJ2-5; D perhaps matches TRBD1 (6 bases). The germline CDR1 and CDR2 sequences are PRHDT and FYEKMQ (reference sequence). The CDR3 covers 15 residues. Trimming took 5 bases from V and 5 from J, leaving 18 bases between them. The CDR3: CASSPAGQIVETQYF. The DNA for the CDR3 is TGTGCCAGCAGCCCCGCCGGACAGATCGTCGAGACCCAGTACTTC. Full variable domain (missing parts from reference TRBV13 and TRBJ2-5): AAGVIQSPRHLIKEKRETATLKCYPIPRHDTVYWYQQGPGQDPQFLISFYEKMQSDKGSIPDRFSAQQFSDYHSELNMSSLELGDSALYFCASSPAGQIVETQYFGPGTRLLVL.

This clonotype was seen only once. The genes are TRBV13 and TRBJ2-3; TRBD2 matches 8 bases. Germline trimming cut 3 bases from V and 2 bases from J; bases unmatched to any gene: 7. This CDR3 has 16 amino acids. The germline CDR1 and CDR2 sequences are PRHDT and FYEKMQ (reference sequence). In DNA, the CDR3 is TGTGCCAGCAGCTTTACGGGGGGGGACACCACAGATACGCAGTATTTT. This translates into CASSFTGGDTTDTQYF.

This clonotype was found a few times. The chain uses TRBV27 and TRBJ2-3; D gene unclear. The CDR3 is 11 amino acids. Trimming cost V 7 bases and J 3 bases, with 5 bases left between them. Germline CDR1 and CDR2: MNHEY and SMNVEV (reference sequence). The CDR3, as DNA: TGTGCCAGCAAGAAGACAGATACGCAGTATTTT. Its translation is CASKKTDTQYF.

The V and J genes are TRBV5-1 and TRBJ2-6; no reliable D call. Germline CDR1 SGHRS, CDR2 YFSETQ. CDR3 length: 15 amino acids. V shed 4 bases and J shed 1 base, with 9 bases lying between them. CDR3 bases: TGCGCCAGCAGCCCGCATTTTTCTGGGGCCAACGTCCTGACTTTC. Translating it yields CASSPHFSGANVLTF.

The chain has TRBV6-1 and TRBJ2-1; D is unresolved. The V end was cut by 7 bases, the J end by 10 bases, with 20 bases between. The CDR3 covers 14 residues. CDR1 MNHNS and CDR2 SASEGT come from the germline V gene. The CDR3 DNA sequence: TGTGCCAGCAACCGAGATAGAAGCTCCTACGAGCAGTTCTTC. Encoded protein: CASNRDRSSYEQFF.

This clonotype was observed a handful of times. The rearrangement uses TRBV6-6 and TRBJ2-1; maybe TRBD2 (5 bases). The CDR3 totals 10 residues. In germline, CDR1 is MNHNY, CDR2 SVGAGI (reference sequence). V was shortened by 8 bases and J by 13 bases, with 12 bases between the two germline ends. The CDR3 sequence: CASSRETQFF. Written as DNA, the CDR3 is TGTGCCAGCTCGAGGGAGACCCAGTTCTTC.

This rearrangement joins TRBV27 to TRBJ2-1; D possibly corresponds to TRBD1 (6 bases). This CDR3 has 15 residues. Germline values: CDR1 MNHEY, CDR2 SMNVEV (reference sequence). V was pared by 3 bases and J by 8 bases, with 17 bases between. The CDR3 DNA reads as TGTGCCAGCAGTTTCGACAGGTTGCTTGGTTATGAGCAGTTCTTC. Translation gives CASSFDRLLGYEQFF.

A few counts support this clonotype. The chain employs TRBV6-6 and TRBJ2-5; D is possibly TRBD1 or TRBD2 (5 bases each). Looked up from germline, CDR1 is MNHNY and CDR2 is SVGAGI (reference sequence). The V and J ends lost 5 bases and 2 bases respectively, with 12 bases between them. The CDR3 is 14 amino acids. CDR3 coding DNA: TGTGCCAGCAGTCGCCGGGACGTACAAGAGACCCAGTACTTC. Residues: CASSRRDVQETQYF.

This chain connects TRBV6-2 or TRBV6-3 to TRBJ2-6; 12 bases are shared with TRBD2. The CDR3 is made up of 19 amino acids. V shed 2 bases and J 3 bases; nucleotides not matched to a gene: 8. CDR1 MNHEY and CDR2 SVGEGT come from the germline V gene. The chain's CDR3 is CASSYRLAGGPGGANVLTF. The CDR3 DNA follows: TGTGCCAGCAGTTACCGGCTAGCGGGGGGGCCTGGTGGGGCCAACGTCCTGACTTTC.

This clonotype is a singleton in its sample. The CDR3 loop is CASRYTGQHFNSYGYTF. CDR3 nucleotides: TGTGCCAGCCGCTACACAGGACAGCATTTCAATTCCTATGGCTACACCTTC. This chain links TRBV27 with TRBJ1-2; a weak D match, TRBD1 (6 bases). The germline V and J ends were trimmed by 8 bases and 4 bases, with 26 bases remaining between them. Germline V gene data show CDR1 as MNHEY and CDR2 as SMNVEV (reference sequence). The CDR3 sequence is 17 residues long.

There are a few counts of this clonotype. The rearrangement joins TRBV4-2 to TRBJ2-3; TRBD2 agrees at 10 bases. V trimming: 1 base; J trimming: 4 bases; junction bases outside the gene matches: 11. The germline CDR1 and CDR2 sequences are LGHNA and YNFKEQ. This CDR3 contains 18 residues. The CDR3 is CASSQVEGAGGLPDTQYF. The CDR3, as DNA: TGTGCCAGCAGCCAAGTGGAAGGAGCGGGGGGGCTCCCAGATACGCAGTATTTT.

For this clonotype: Compared with germline, one end of the junction differs, possibly owing to a read error. This chain uses TRBV9 with TRBJ2-4; no definite D call. The CDR3 runs to 11 residues. CDR1 and CDR2 (germline): SGDLS, YYNGEE. The CDR3: CARSAENIQYF. The CDR3 nucleotides read TGTGCCCGCAGCGCCGAGAACATTCAGTACTTC.